This TCR beta chain derives from a study of blood T cell repertoires in COVID-19. Background on the study: Whether acute or convalescent, the COVID-19 samples came from the United States, Italy and Spain. From T cells, B-cell-depleted T cells, or PBMCs came the material, which was cDNA or gDNA.

In the study's own analysis: Amplification with reference gene primers provided the estimates of nucleated cell counts. TCRdb's copy holds only in-frame clones and misses some; the assay was immunoSEQ multiplex PCR. Clone size and V and J calls were adopted from that table, with D and trimming inferred from the DNA. The sample has roughly 100,000 clones; roughly 87% are singletons. This clonotype was sampled from a man aged 45-65 years with acute or convalescent COVID-19. The sample consisted of peripheral blood.

CDR3 protein: CASSLEGQGGADTQYF. The DNA for the CDR3 is TGCGCCAGCAGCTTGGAGGGACAGGGGGGAGCAGATACGCAGTATTTT. The chain combines TRBV5-1 with TRBJ2-3; 11 nucleotides agree with TRBD1. The CDR3 consists of 16 residues. The V gene's germline CDR1 is SGHRS and CDR2 YFSETQ. V was pared by 0 bases and J by 4 bases, with 4 bases of the junction left unmatched.